This T cell receptor beta chain was sequenced for a study of human T cells and chemical hapten exposure. Overall study context: Epicutaneous patch tests delivered 0.01% DPC to the upper back, with evaluation at 6 days. It was small differences in pooled library volume that mainly caused per-sample TCR yields to vary.

MiXCR was run by TCRdb on the RACE reads, yielding one entry per CDR3 protein. The sample comprises 65,000 to 95,000 distinct CDR3 sequences, approximately 6.6% of which are singletons, and 1% to 1.5% rests with the top ten. Study-wide points: As the donors had alopecia, their immune response may differ from healthy people's. With regard to DPC sensitization, TCRs above 1 in 1000 frequency did not change.

Time point in this sample: patch test 2, 6 weeks after DPC sensitization. The treatment is: therapeutic diphenylcyclopropenone sensitization with weekly scalp DPC. This clonotype was picked up many times. Its cognate antigen is unknown. The CDR3 length is 14 residues. CDR1 MNHEY and CDR2 SVGAGI come from the germline V gene. V lost 0 bases and J 7 bases, leaving 12 bases between the germline ends. The chain links TRBV6-5 to TRBJ1-2; D call uncertain. The sequence came from a woman aged 25-40 years with alopecia areata. Some clones in this sample may be carry-over from other donors' samples. The source was whole blood, collected in connection with sensitization to the hapten diphenylcyclopropenone (DPC). CDR3 in amino acids: CASSYSPGVGGYTF. CDR3 nucleotide sequence: TGTGCCAGCAGTTACTCACCCGGAGTCGGTGGCTACACCTTC.